This T cell receptor (beta chain) stems from a study of blood T cell repertoires in COVID-19. Study-wide background: The origin of the acute and convalescent COVID-19 samples was the United States, Italy and Spain. T cells, B-cell-depleted T cells, or PBMCs provided the cDNA or gDNA that served as material.

The CDR3 has 15 residues. V dropped 5 bases and J dropped 1 base, with 14 bases sitting between them. Looked up from germline, CDR1 is MNHEY and CDR2 is SVGAGI. In the original workflow: Nucleated cell counts were estimated from reference gene primer amplification. TCRdb keeps only in-frame clones here, not all; method: immunoSEQ multiplex PCR. V, J and clone size are those of that table, while D and trimming were read from the DNA. The sample contains some 250,000 clones, around 86% of which appear only once. The material sequenced was peripheral blood. The V gene is TRBV6-5, the J gene TRBJ1-1; D gene uncertain. The clonotype originates from a woman in her sixties or seventies with active or convalescent COVID-19. As DNA, the CDR3 is TGTGCCAGCAGTCCCCTCCCAGGTGGGAACACTGAAGCTTTCTTT. Residues: CASSPLPGGNTEAFF.